Listed here are 12 T cell receptor beta chains from one sample, sequenced in a study of T cells in Graves' hyperthyroidism and ophthalmopathy. RNA transcripts served as the template for amplifying TCR beta CDR3 regions. During a first-round RT-PCR of the TCR CDR3, the HTBI primer set was used. Via MiXCR, TCRdb re-called the multiplex PCR reads, giving one row per CDR3 protein. The sample consists of about 560,000 distinct CDR3 sequences, 16% of them appearing once. Sequencing input: blood. Receptor source: a woman between 18 and 30 years old with Graves' hyperthyroidism.

As to this clonotype: A clone one base away is much larger, so this may be a read error. The rearrangement uses TRBV20-1 and TRBJ2-7, with D possibly matching TRBD1 (5 bases). This CDR3 is 15 amino acids long. The V and J ends lost 0 bases and 5 bases respectively, with 17 bases between them. Germline V gene sequence: CDR1 DFQATT, CDR2 SNEGSKA (reference sequence). This CDR3 reads CSARDRAKGPHEQYF. In nucleotides, the CDR3 is TGCAGTGCTAGAGATAGGGCCAAGGGGCCCCACGAGCAGTACTTC.

J is TRBJ2-7 and V is TRBV19; tentatively, D is TRBD1 (6 bases). The CDR3 covers 14 residues. Germline CDR1 reads LNHDA; CDR2 reads SQIVND (reference sequence). Trimming shortened V by 4 bases and J by 3 bases, and 13 bases separated the two germline ends. The CDR3 here is CASSSPSRGYEQYF. As DNA, the CDR3 is TGTGCCAGTAGTAGCCCCAGCAGGGGCTACGAGCAGTACTTC. The whole variable domain, filled in from reference TRBV19 and TRBJ2-7, reads DGGITQSPKYLFRKEGQNVTLSCEQNLNHDAMYWYRQDPGQGLRLIYYSQIVNDFQKGDIAEGYSVSREKKESFPLTVTSAQKNPTAFYLCASSSPSRGYEQYFGPGTRLTVT.

Note on this clonotype: With a much larger clone just one base away, this may be a read error. The chain joins TRBV15 to TRBJ1-1; D unclear. Germline V gene lookup returns CDR1 LNHNV and CDR2 YYDKDF (reference sequence). There are 14 residues in the CDR3. The CDR3 DNA sequence: TGTGCCACCAGCAGAGGAGTCATTGGTACTGGAGCTTTCTTT. Encoded protein: CATSRGVIGTGAFF.

This clonotype was picked up many times. The DNA of the CDR3 is TGCAGTGCTACACTAAAACAGGGGTTGGGCACTGAAGCTTTCTTT. Translation gives CSATLKQGLGTEAFF. The chain joins TRBV20-1 to TRBJ1-1, with TRBD1 identical over 7 bases. Germline V gene lookup returns CDR1 DFQATT and CDR2 SNEGSKA (reference sequence). This CDR3 spans 15 amino acids. Germline trimming cut 4 bases from V and 4 bases from J; bases unmatched to any gene: 12.

This clonotype was counted many times. The J gene is TRBJ1-2, the V gene TRBV3-1; D unclear. With 4 bases removed from V and 0 bases from J, the gap between germline ends came to 12 bases. This CDR3 region has 15 residues. Germline V lookup: CDR1 LGHDT, CDR2 YNNKEL (reference sequence). The CDR3 spells CASSPTRNTNYGYTF. The CDR3 coding sequence is TGTGCCAGCAGCCCCACACGGAACACTAACTATGGCTACACCTTC.

This clonotype came up a few times. The V call is TRBV20-1, the J call TRBJ1-1; TRBD1 matches at 7 bases. V lost 5 bases to trimming and J lost 4 bases; unmatched junction nucleotides: 7. Germline loops: CDR1 DFQATT, CDR2 SNEGSKA (reference sequence). This CDR3 region has 13 residues. As DNA, the CDR3 is TGCAGTGCTGCAAAGACAGGGACCACTGAAGCTTTCTTT. Translation gives CSAAKTGTTEAFF.

Ten or more counts support this clonotype. J is TRBJ2-3 and V is TRBV7-9; D might be TRBD1 (6 bases). The germline gives CDR1 SEHNR, CDR2 FQNEAQ (reference sequence). Trimming took 6 bases from V and 0 from J, leaving 13 bases between them. This CDR3 region has 15 residues. CDR3: CASRNRALSTDTQYF. The DNA for the CDR3 is TGTGCCAGCAGAAACAGGGCTTTAAGCACAGATACGCAGTATTTT.

This clonotype has at least ten counts. The genes are TRBV18 and TRBJ1-6; D is ambiguous. This CDR3 comprises 13 residues. The V end was cut by 3 bases, the J end by 9 bases, with 9 bases between. Germline V gene lookup returns CDR1 KGHSH and CDR2 LQKENI. In nucleotides, the CDR3 is TGTGCCAGCTCACCTTCGACTGGTTCACCCCTCCACTTT. Translated: CASSPSTGSPLHF.

This clonotype has only a few counts. The genes are TRBV10-3 and TRBJ2-2, with D unclear. This CDR3 is built from 16 residues. The germline CDR1 and CDR2 sequences are ENHRY and SYGVKD. V lost 0 bases and J lost 2, with 10 bases in between. The CDR3 here is CAISESLTSNTGELFF. In nucleotides, the CDR3 is TGTGCCATCAGTGAGTCGTTAACCTCAAACACCGGGGAGCTGTTTTTT.

The table lists this clonotype with many counts. The V call is TRBV7-2, the J call TRBJ1-6, with TRBD1 matching over 7 bases. This CDR3 comprises 15 residues. Trimming cost V 5 bases and J 10 bases; bases outside gene matches: 11. The germline gives CDR1 SGHTA, CDR2 FQGNSA. CDR3 sequence: CASSPQTGLGSPLHF. CDR3 sequence (DNA): TGTGCCAGCAGCCCGCAGACAGGGTTAGGGTCACCCCTCCACTTT.

This clonotype was counted a few times. This rearrangement joins TRBV20-1 to TRBJ1-5; perhaps TRBD1 as D (6 bases). Germline assignment: CDR1 DFQATT and CDR2 SNEGSKA (reference sequence). This CDR3 has 13 residues. V lost 4 bases and J 4 bases, leaving 11 bases between the germline ends. CDR3 nucleotides: TGCAGTGCTATGCAGGGGAGGAATCAGCCCCAGCATTTT. It translates to CSAMQGRNQPQHF.

V usage is TRBV19 and J usage is TRBJ2-3; D possibly corresponds to TRBD1 (5 bases). The CDR3 covers 15 residues. The germline V gene has CDR1 LNHDA and CDR2 SQIVND (reference sequence). Trimming removed 7 bases at V and 6 bases at J, with 20 bases between. CDR3 coding DNA: TGTGCCAGTAAGGGGCTGTTTGCAGTACGGGATACGCAGTATTTT. Its protein is CASKGLFAVRDTQYF. Looking up the rest from reference TRBV19 and TRBJ2-3 gives the full variable domain: DGGITQSPKYLFRKEGQNVTLSCEQNLNHDAMYWYRQDPGQGLRLIYYSQIVNDFQKGDIAEGYSVSREKKESFPLTVTSAQKNPTAFYLCASKGLFAVRDTQYFGPGTRLTVL.